This TCR beta chain was found in a study of cytomegalovirus exposure and HLA in healthy donors. Turning to this clone: Its antigen is currently unknown.

Researchers ran the PCR with 60 Vbeta and 13 Jbeta primers. Profiled with immunoSEQ multiplex PCR; TCRdb holds only in-frame clones, not every one. The sample comprises about 200,000 clones, more than 75% of which are singletons, and approximately 0.39% rests with the top ten. Study-wide points: Three CMV-associated chains proved CMV antigen-specific in vitro.

This TCR was recovered from a male donor in good health and CMV-seropositive. Source material: PBMCs.

The CDR3 here is CASSLSQGTEAFF. For the CDR3, the DNA is TGTGCCAGCAGCTTGAGCCAGGGGACTGAAGCTTTCTTT. The chain combines TRBV5-4 with TRBJ1-1; a possible D gene is TRBD1 (6 bases). The germline V gene encodes CDR1 SGHNT and CDR2 YYREEE (reference sequence). Trimming cost V 1 base and J 5 bases, with 9 bases left between them. This CDR3 region has 13 residues.